What follows are 18 T cell receptor beta chains derived from one specimen sequenced in a study of blood T cell repertoires in COVID-19. The table came from immunoSEQ multiplex PCR; TCRdb's copy has only in-frame clones and leaves some out. This repertoire shows 250,000 or so clones, around nine tenths found once; its top ten account for less than 3%. The sample consisted of PBMCs or T cells enriched from blood (not recorded which). These receptors originate from a woman younger than 35 who had recovered from COVID-19.

This clone came up once. The chain recombines TRBV5-1 with TRBJ2-1; TRBD1 is a possible D gene (5 bases). V gave up 4 bases and J gave up 3 bases, with 11 bases separating them. From germline, CDR1 is SGHRS and CDR2 YFSETQ. CDR3 length: 14 amino acids. CDR3 loop: CASSHGALYNEQFF. CDR3 nucleotides: TGCGCCAGCAGCCATGGGGCTCTCTACAATGAGCAGTTCTTC.

The rearrangement joins TRBV15 to TRBJ2-5, with D unresolved. This CDR3 is 18 amino acids long. Germline assignment: CDR1 LNHNV and CDR2 YYDKDF (reference sequence). V dropped 4 bases and J dropped 4 bases, with 25 bases sitting between them. The CDR3 reads CATSTPHPATRPLETQYF. CDR3 sequence (DNA): TGTGCCACCAGCACCCCCCACCCGGCGACGAGGCCACTAGAGACCCAGTACTTC.

V gene TRBV15 combines with J gene TRBJ1-2, with 9 bases that match TRBD1. The length of the CDR3 is 18 residues. The germline CDR1 and CDR2 sequences are LNHNV and YYDKDF (reference sequence). V was pared by 3 bases and J by 5 bases, with 16 bases of the junction left unmatched. CDR3 in amino acids: CATSRRSRDRDLDYGYTF. CDR3 in DNA: TGTGCCACCAGCAGGCGGTCCCGGGACAGGGACCTCGATTATGGCTACACCTTC. Full variable domain (missing parts from reference TRBV15 and TRBJ1-2): DAMVIQNPRYQVTQFGKPVTLSCSQTLNHNVMYWYQQKSSQAPKLLFHYYDKDFNNEADTPDNFQSRRPNTSFCFLDIRSPGLGDTAMYLCATSRRSRDRDLDYGYTFGSGTRLTVV.

The chain employs TRBV5-4 and TRBJ2-1; TRBD2 agrees at 10 bases. Germline V CDR1 and CDR2: SGHNT, YYREEE (reference sequence). The CDR3 sequence is 16 residues long. J lost 8 bases, V lost 4 bases, and 12 bases had no gene match. DNA of the CDR3: TGTGCCAGCAGCCGCCCCCTAGCGGGGGTTGGGGATGAGCAGTTCTTC. Translation: CASSRPLAGVGDEQFF.

The gene calls are TRBV6-5 and TRBJ2-2; D unresolved. Trimming removed 6 bases from V and 0 bases from J, with 8 bases in between. The germline gives CDR1 MNHEY, CDR2 SVGAGI. This CDR3 spans 14 amino acids. CDR3 sequence: CASRWQSNTGELFF. CDR3 bases: TGTGCCAGCAGGTGGCAATCGAACACCGGGGAGCTGTTTTTT.

The chain couples TRBV19 to TRBJ1-1; D remains ambiguous. In germline, CDR1 is LNHDA, CDR2 SQIVND (reference sequence). The CDR3 runs to 13 residues. V shed 4 bases and J shed 11 bases, with 17 bases lying between them. CDR3 sequence (DNA): TGTGCCAGTAGTAAAGACCGAGAATCGGGGGCTTTCTTT. It is translated as CASSKDRESGAFF.

The chain recombines TRBV4-3 with TRBJ1-2; unclear D gene. Germline V gene data show CDR1 as LGHNA and CDR2 as YSLEER. The length of the CDR3 is 13 residues. Deletions cut 1 base from V and 7 bases from J, with 10 bases between. CDR3 residues: CASSQGAAGGYTF. The DNA of the CDR3 is TGCGCCAGCAGCCAAGGGGCCGCGGGTGGCTACACCTTC.

The chain uses TRBV6-5 and TRBJ2-5, with unresolved D. This CDR3 spans 13 amino acids. The germline CDR1 and CDR2 sequences are MNHEY and SVGAGI. The germline V and J ends were trimmed by 2 bases and 3 bases, with 7 bases remaining between them. The CDR3 loop is CASSYGPEETQYF. CDR3 coding DNA: TGTGCCAGCAGTTACGGGCCTGAAGAGACCCAGTACTTC.

This clone was detected a few times. Written as DNA, the CDR3 is TGTGCCAGCAGCCGGACAGATAACACTGAAGCTTTCTTT. Translating gives CASSRTDNTEAFF. The chain joins TRBV12-3 or TRBV12-4 to TRBJ1-1; a weak D match, TRBD1 (6 bases). Trimming stripped 6 bases from V and 2 bases from J, with 10 bases between. The CDR3 is 13 amino acids.

V and J are TRBV29-1 and TRBJ2-3, with 8 bases fitting TRBD2. The junction had 12 bases not matched to a gene; V was cut back by 4 bases and J by 6 bases. Per the germline V gene, CDR1 is SQVTM and CDR2 is ANQGSEA. The CDR3 covers 15 residues. CDR3 residues: CSVGREGSGSDTQYF. The CDR3 region has the DNA TGCAGCGTTGGCAGGGAAGGGAGCGGGAGCGATACGCAGTATTTT.

The rearrangement joins TRBV18 to TRBJ1-2, with D unresolved. V was clipped by 3 bases and J by 5 bases, with 13 bases between them. The CDR3 loop spans 14 amino acids. In germline, CDR1 is KGHSH, CDR2 LQKENI. CDR3 DNA sequence: TGTGCCAGCTCACCTGAGATGGAGCCGTATGGCTACACCTTC. Its protein is CASSPEMEPYGYTF.

The genes are TRBV7-6 and TRBJ2-1; a possible D gene is TRBD1 (5 bases). The CDR3 runs 14 residues. In germline, CDR1 is SGHVS, CDR2 FNYEAQ. Trimming stripped 2 bases from V and 8 bases from J, with 13 bases between. CDR3 DNA: TGTGCCAGCAGCTTATCTTGGGGCCACGATGAGCAGTTCTTC. This gives the protein CASSLSWGHDEQFF.

The V call is TRBV5-6, the J call TRBJ1-2; 12 bases match TRBD1. CDR3 length: 17 amino acids. V trimming: 4 bases; J trimming: 4 bases; junction bases outside the gene matches: 11. Germline assignment: CDR1 SGHDT and CDR2 YYEEEE. CDR3 loop: CASSDRDRGREIYGYTF. The DNA for the CDR3 is TGTGCCAGCAGCGACCGGGACAGGGGGCGCGAAATCTATGGCTACACCTTC. The variable domain in full, completed from reference TRBV5-6 and TRBJ1-2, reads DAGVTQSPTHLIKTRGQQVTLRCSPKSGHDTVSWYQQALGQGPQFIFQYYEEEERQRGNFPDRFSGHQFPNYSSELNVNALLLGDSALYLCASSDRDRGREIYGYTFGSGTRLTVV.

The chain has TRBV29-1 and TRBJ1-4; maybe TRBD1 (6 bases). V was clipped by 6 bases and J by 8 bases, with 13 bases between them. Germline CDR1 SQVTM, CDR2 ANQGSEA. The CDR3 contains 12 residues. The CDR3 reads CSVTGSSEKLFF. The DNA for the CDR3 is TGCAGCGTCACAGGGTCCTCAGAAAAACTGTTTTTT.

The rearrangement joins TRBV14 to TRBJ1-2; TRBD1 matches at 8 bases. CDR1 and CDR2 (germline): SGHDN, FVKESK. J lost 5 bases, V lost 4 bases, and 6 bases had no gene match. CDR3 length: 14 amino acids. The CDR3 coding sequence is TGTGCCAGCAGCCCCGGACAGGGTACATATGGCTACACCTTC. Translated: CASSPGQGTYGYTF.

The rearrangement joins TRBV19 to TRBJ1-1; 8 bases agree with TRBD1. V lost 3 bases, J lost 6 bases, and 12 bases stayed unmatched. From germline, CDR1 is LNHDA and CDR2 SQIVND (reference sequence). CDR3 length: 16 residues. The CDR3 DNA follows: TGTGCCAGTAGTATGAGGCAGGGGGCTATCGTCGCTGAAGCTTTCTTT. It encodes CASSMRQGAIVAEAFF. Using reference TRBV19 and TRBJ1-1 for the parts outside the CDR3, the full variable domain is DGGITQSPKYLFRKEGQNVTLSCEQNLNHDAMYWYRQDPGQGLRLIYYSQIVNDFQKGDIAEGYSVSREKKESFPLTVTSAQKNPTAFYLCASSMRQGAIVAEAFFGQGTRLTVV.

This chain joins TRBV20-1 and TRBJ1-2, with TRBD1 matching over 7 bases. The length of the CDR3 is 11 residues. Looked up from germline, CDR1 is DFQATT and CDR2 is SNEGSKA (reference sequence). The CDR3 DNA reads as TGCGGAGGACAGGACGGTTTTGGCTACACCTTC. Protein product: CGGQDGFGYTF.

The CDR3 DNA sequence: TGTGCCAGCAGTGAATATTTTCCGGGGTCGGAGGACAGCAGGAAACGGTACTTC. This gives the protein CASSEYFPGSEDSRKRYF. This chain links TRBV25-1 with TRBJ2-7, with a weak D call TRBD1 (6 bases). Per the germline V gene, CDR1 is MGHDK and CDR2 is SYGVNS. The CDR3 is 18 amino acids. V gave up 0 bases and J gave up 12 bases, with 30 bases separating them.